What follows are 18 T cell receptor beta chains derived from one specimen sequenced in a study of blood T cell repertoires in COVID-19. Generated by immunoSEQ multiplex PCR, the TCRdb table keeps only in-frame clones and is missing some. The sample carries about 130,000 clones, approximately 84% recorded once. Sequencing was carried out using peripheral blood. All receptors come from a human donor in a cohort sampled during active COVID-19.

The V and J genes are TRBV19 and TRBJ2-1, with D perhaps TRBD1 (7 bases). Trimming shortened V by 5 bases and J by 6 bases, and 14 bases separated the two germline ends. There are 14 residues in the CDR3. Germline values: CDR1 LNHDA, CDR2 SQIVND (reference sequence). The DNA for the CDR3 is TGTGCCAGTAGTCGCCCAGGGGGGAGCAATGAGCAGTTCTTC. Translation gives CASSRPGGSNEQFF.

This clone was seen only once. The chain joins TRBV18 to TRBJ2-2; a possible D gene is TRBD1 (5 bases). CDR3 length equals 16 residues. The germline gives CDR1 KGHSH, CDR2 LQKENI. The V gene lost 2 bases and the J gene lost 7 bases, with 17 bases spanning the gap. CDR3: CASSPFGQGTHGELFF. CDR3 DNA: TGTGCCAGCTCACCATTCGGCCAGGGTACCCACGGGGAGCTGTTTTTT. Variable domain in full (rest from reference TRBV18 and TRBJ2-2): NAGVMQNPRHLVRRRGQEARLRCSPMKGHSHVYWYRQLPEEGLKFMVYLQKENIIDESGMPKERFSAEFPKEGPSILRIQQVVRGDSAAYFCASSPFGQGTHGELFFGEGSRLTVL.

The rearrangement uses TRBV5-1 and TRBJ2-1; TRBD2 matches at 9 bases. Germline CDR1 reads SGHRS; CDR2 reads YFSETQ. This CDR3 spans 15 amino acids. The junction had 5 bases not matched to a gene; V was cut back by 7 bases and J by 0 bases. CDR3 in DNA: TGCGCCAGCTCCAAGCGGGGGGCCTCCTACAATGAGCAGTTCTTC. Its protein is CASSKRGASYNEQFF.

This chain uses TRBV5-5 with TRBJ2-3; 7 bases line up with TRBD1. J gave up 2 bases and V 8 bases, and 11 bases lay outside the gene matches. The CDR3 sequence is 15 residues long. From germline, CDR1 is SGHKS and CDR2 YYEKEE (reference sequence). This CDR3 reads CASNGWTGATDTQYF. CDR3 nucleotides: TGTGCCAGTAACGGTTGGACAGGTGCCACAGATACGCAGTATTTT.

The chain joins TRBV11-2 to TRBJ2-1, with a possible D match to TRBD1 (5 bases). This CDR3 contains 12 residues. Trimming shortened V by 1 base and J by 11 bases, and 9 bases separated the two germline ends. Germline V gene lookup returns CDR1 SGHAT and CDR2 FQNNGV. CDR3 bases: TGTGCCAGCAGCTTAGTTTCAGGGCAGCAGTTCTTC. Encoded protein: CASSLVSGQQFF.

The chain carries TRBV6-4 and TRBJ1-5; the match to TRBD1 covers 7 bases. Trimming took 4 bases from V and 6 from J; bases not matched to a gene: 9. The CDR3 is 15 residues long. Germline-derived CDR1 and CDR2 are MRHNA and SNTAGT. CDR3 loop: CASSATGASGQPQHF. The CDR3 DNA reads as TGTGCCAGCAGTGCAACAGGGGCCTCCGGTCAGCCCCAGCATTTT.

This chain joins TRBV7-2 and TRBJ2-2, with D tentatively TRBD2 (6 bases). Germline CDR1 is SGHTA and CDR2 is FQGNSA. V shed 3 bases and J shed 2 bases, with 10 bases lying between them. CDR3 size: 15 residues. CDR3: CASSFLGGNTGELFF. The CDR3 DNA reads as TGTGCCAGCAGCTTTCTCGGGGGAAACACCGGGGAGCTGTTTTTT.

This clone was counted a single time. The rearrangement uses TRBV7-2 and TRBJ2-5; weak D call: TRBD2 (5 bases). This CDR3 has 14 residues. The germline CDR1 and CDR2 sequences are SGHTA and FQGNSA. Trimming took off 5 bases at V and 5 bases at J, with 15 bases between the two ends. The CDR3 spells CASSPPEAPETQYF. DNA for the CDR3: TGTGCCAGCAGCCCCCCGGAGGCCCCCGAGACCCAGTACTTC.

The chain joins TRBV7-8 to TRBJ1-1; D is possibly TRBD1 (6 bases). V lost 0 bases to trimming and J lost 5 bases, with 13 bases between them. The CDR3 is made up of 15 amino acids. The V gene's germline CDR1 is SGHVS and CDR2 FQNEAQ. The DNA for the CDR3 is TGTGCCAGCAGCTTAGCGGCTGTTCAGGGGACTGAAGCTTTCTTT. It yields the protein CASSLAAVQGTEAFF.

The chain couples TRBV3-1 (or the pseudogene TRBV3-2) to TRBJ2-5; D remains ambiguous. Germline CDR1 reads LGHDT; CDR2 reads YNNKEL (reference sequence). V lost 0 bases to trimming and J lost 5 bases, with 4 bases between them. The CDR3 sequence is 12 residues long. CDR3 sequence: CASSQEGETQYF. The CDR3 nucleotides are TGTGCCAGCAGCCAAGAGGGCGAGACCCAGTACTTC.

The rearrangement uses TRBV6-5 and TRBJ2-3; D not resolved. Germline-derived CDR1 and CDR2 are MNHEY and SVGAGI. Trimming took 2 bases from V and 7 from J, leaving 13 bases between them. The CDR3 has 14 amino acids. DNA of the CDR3: TGTGCCAGCAGTTACACGAGAGTCTCAAATACGCAGTATTTT. It specifies CASSYTRVSNTQYF.

The CDR3 region has the DNA TGTGCCAGCAGCTTAGGGATCCGGACAGGGGGTGGAGGCTACACCTTC. Its protein is CASSLGIRTGGGGYTF. The rearrangement joins TRBV11-2 to TRBJ1-2, with TRBD1 matching 10 bases. The CDR3 is 16 amino acids. Trimming cost V 1 base and J 8 bases; bases outside gene matches: 10. Germline V gene lookup returns CDR1 SGHAT and CDR2 FQNNGV.

The chain combines TRBV4-1 with TRBJ1-5; 7 bases are shared with TRBD1. The germline V gene encodes CDR1 MGHRA and CDR2 YSYEKL. The CDR3 covers 14 residues. Losses at the gene ends were 2 bases for V and 5 bases for J; bases not matched to a gene: 3. CDR3 region: CASSQRDRDQPQHF. CDR3 nucleotide sequence: TGCGCCAGCAGCCAACGGGACAGAGATCAGCCCCAGCATTTT.

V and J are TRBV12-5 and TRBJ2-3; perhaps TRBD1 as D (6 bases). The length of the CDR3 is 14 residues. V lost 1 base, J lost 8 bases, and 13 bases lay in between. Germline CDR1 and CDR2: LGHNT and FRNRAP. CDR3 residues: CASGLGGPSGTQYF. CDR3 sequence (DNA): TGTGCTAGTGGTTTGGGGGGGCCTAGTGGTACGCAGTATTTT.

This chain uses TRBV7-9 with TRBJ1-2, with D tentatively TRBD1 (5 bases). This CDR3 comprises 13 residues. Between the trimmed V and J ends, which lost 5 bases and 4 bases, there was a span of 11 bases. Germline CDR1 is SEHNR and CDR2 is FQNEAQ (reference sequence). Here the CDR3 DNA reads TGTGCCAGCAGCCCTCAGGGTCCCTATGGCTACACCTTC. Translating gives CASSPQGPYGYTF.

The genes are TRBV9 and TRBJ2-3; 8 nucleotides match TRBD1. With 5 bases clipped from V and 6 bases from J, the junction kept 11 bases outside the gene matches. Germline V gene lookup returns CDR1 SGDLS and CDR2 YYNGEE. The CDR3 is 15 residues long. CDR3 in DNA: TGTGCCAGCAGAGCCCCCCGGACAGGGTCGGATACGCAGTATTTT. As protein: CASRAPRTGSDTQYF.

The gene calls are TRBV15 and TRBJ1-6; the D is unclear. CDR3 length equals 14 residues. CDR1 LNHNV and CDR2 YYDKDF come from the germline V gene (reference sequence). Trimming cost V 8 bases and J 0 bases, with 8 bases left between them. The CDR3 sequence is CATARSSYNSPLHF. The CDR3 coding sequence is TGTGCCACCGCGCGGAGCTCCTATAATTCACCCCTCCACTTT.

The count of this clone is one. The chain is built from TRBV9 and TRBJ1-2, with 9 bases fitting TRBD1. J lost 5 bases, V lost 4 bases, and 6 bases had no gene match. Germline V lookup: CDR1 SGDLS, CDR2 YYNGEE. The CDR3 is 14 amino acids. DNA of the CDR3: TGTGCCAGCAGCCCAACAGGGGGCGCTTATGGCTACACCTTC. Protein: CASSPTGGAYGYTF.